The entry that follows covers one T cell receptor beta chain sequence. Its specificity is not known. The sample is drawn from a study of T cell responses to AZD1222 COVID-19 vaccine. Study background: Second-dose timings of about 4 or about 12 weeks were pooled.

The CDR3 has 17 residues. V was clipped by 7 bases and J by 2 bases; unmatched bases: 12. CDR1 and CDR2 from the germline V gene are LNHDA and SQIVND (reference sequence). General study points: Clonal diversity may have been underestimated, and the donors were mostly white British, with more females than males. Nearly half of spike-specific TCRs reportedly target unmutated variant regions.

The table came from immunoSEQ multiplex PCR; TCRdb's copy has only in-frame clones and leaves some out. Of 150,000 to 200,000 clones in the sample, under 95% are singletons; the top ten hold approximately 4%. The sample was peripheral blood, taken on day 0 of AZD1222 vaccination. This chain links TRBV19 with TRBJ1-2; TRBD1 agrees at 11 bases. This sequence was found in an adult in good health. In DNA, the CDR3 is TGTGCCAGTACCGCTTGGGGGACAGGGGGTATGAACTATGGCTACACCTTC. Protein: CASTAWGTGGMNYGYTF. The whole variable domain, filled in from reference TRBV19 and TRBJ1-2, reads DGGITQSPKYLFRKEGQNVTLSCEQNLNHDAMYWYRQDPGQGLRLIYYSQIVNDFQKGDIAEGYSVSREKKESFPLTVTSAQKNPTAFYLCASTAWGTGGMNYGYTFGSGTRLTVV.